The 23 T cell receptor beta chains presented below share a single source sample, sequenced in a study of blood T cell repertoires in COVID-19. Using immunoSEQ multiplex PCR, the repertoire was profiled, and TCRdb retains in-frame clones only, with some absent. The sample yields about 200,000 clones, 75% to 95% seen once. The sequenced sample consisted of peripheral blood. The origin of the receptors is a man aged 45-60 years with acute or convalescent COVID-19.

This clone is a singleton in its sample. The chain has TRBV6-2 or TRBV6-3 and TRBJ2-7; 11 nucleotides agree with TRBD1. The length of the CDR3 is 16 residues. Germline V gene data show CDR1 as MNHEY and CDR2 as SVGEGT. The trim removed 0 bases at V and 5 bases at J, leaving 6 bases unmatched. CDR3 in amino acids: CASSYSRDRGVNEQYV. The CDR3 DNA reads TGTGCCAGCAGTTACTCGAGGGACAGGGGGGTCAACGAGCAGTACGTC.

The rearrangement joins TRBV7-3 to TRBJ2-1; D remains unclear. V lost 3 bases, J lost 9 bases, and 12 bases lay in between. CDR3 length equals 13 residues. CDR1 and CDR2 from the germline V gene are SGHTA and FQGTGA. The CDR3, as DNA: TGTGCCAGCAGCTTGCAGGTGGGTCGTGAGCAGTTCTTC. This sequence encodes CASSLQVGREQFF.

V and J are TRBV18 and TRBJ1-3; possible D gene TRBD1, 6 bases. Per germline, CDR1 KGHSH and CDR2 LQKENI. V was pared by 8 bases and J by 4 bases, with 12 bases between. This CDR3 has 13 residues. The CDR3: CASQQGHGNTIYF. The CDR3 region has the DNA TGTGCCAGCCAACAGGGACACGGAAACACCATATATTTT.

This chain joins TRBV19 and TRBJ1-5; D is unresolved. The CDR3 has 15 amino acids. Germline values: CDR1 LNHDA, CDR2 SQIVND (reference sequence). Deletions cut 6 bases from V and 5 bases from J, with 17 bases between. Here the CDR3 reads CASSRGMLGYQPQHF. The CDR3 nucleotides are TGTGCCAGTAGCCGGGGTATGTTGGGATATCAGCCCCAGCATTTT.

The V call is TRBV6-1, the J call TRBJ2-7; TRBD2 is a possible D gene (7 bases). The CDR3 loop spans 23 amino acids. With 1 base removed from V and 2 bases from J, the gap between germline ends came to 36 bases. CDR1 is MNHNS and CDR2 is SASEGT in the germline V gene. CDR3 nucleotides: TGTGCCAGCAGTGAAGGTTGGGGGGGCGCGGAGGGCCAATGGGGTCCCTCTCCCTACGAGCAGTACGTC. As protein: CASSEGWGGAEGQWGPSPYEQYV.

The V and J genes are TRBV2 and TRBJ2-5; D might be TRBD2 (6 bases). This CDR3 is 14 amino acids long. The germline V gene has CDR1 SNHLY and CDR2 FYNNEI. Between the trimmed V and J ends, which lost 7 bases and 5 bases, there was a span of 17 bases. The CDR3 DNA sequence: TGTGCCAGCACCCTGCTCAGTCGGGGGGAGACCCAGTACTTC. Translating it yields CASTLLSRGETQYF.

This chain connects TRBV2 to TRBJ2-7; 11 nucleotides agree with TRBD2. Germline values: CDR1 SNHLY, CDR2 FYNNEI. The CDR3 has 15 amino acids. The V gene end was trimmed by 5 bases and the J gene end by 4 bases; junction bases not matched to a gene: 7. In DNA form, the CDR3 reads TGTGCCAGCAGTCCAACCGGGACTAGCGGTTACGAGCAGTACTTC. Translating gives CASSPTGTSGYEQYF. Full variable domain (outside the CDR3, taken from reference TRBV2 and TRBJ2-7): EPEVTQTPSHQVTQMGQEVILRCVPISNHLYFYWYRQILGQKVEFLVSFYNNEISEKSEIFDDQFSVERPDGSNFTLKIRSTKLEDSAMYFCASSPTGTSGYEQYFGPGTRLTVT.

This chain joins TRBV2 and TRBJ1-2; TRBD1 might be the D (6 bases). Germline values: CDR1 SNHLY, CDR2 FYNNEI. This CDR3 is built from 15 residues. Trimming took 4 bases from V and 4 from J, leaving 16 bases between them. The DNA for the CDR3 is TGTGCCAGCAGTGGCTTAAGGACAGCCTTCTATGGCTACACCTTC. This sequence encodes CASSGLRTAFYGYTF. The whole variable domain, remainder taken from reference TRBV2 and TRBJ1-2, is EPEVTQTPSHQVTQMGQEVILRCVPISNHLYFYWYRQILGQKVEFLVSFYNNEISEKSEIFDDQFSVERPDGSNFTLKIRSTKLEDSAMYFCASSGLRTAFYGYTFGSGTRLTVV.

The chain carries TRBV10-3 and TRBJ1-2, with D perhaps matching TRBD1 (5 bases). Germline V gene sequence: CDR1 ENHRY, CDR2 SYGVKD. The CDR3 sequence is 12 residues long. Trimming pared 11 bases from V and 4 bases from J, leaving 14 bases between. This CDR3 reads CASTASGYGYTF. CDR3 nucleotides: TGTGCCTCGACAGCTTCGGGCTATGGCTACACCTTC.

The V gene is TRBV27, the J gene TRBJ2-7; 9 positions match TRBD2. V shed 8 bases, J shed 2 bases, and the junction held 7 bases outside the gene matches. This CDR3 has 14 amino acids. Germline V CDR1 and CDR2: MNHEY, SMNVEV (reference sequence). The CDR3 bases are TGTGCCAGCGCTCTCAGCGGGAGGACCTACGAGCAGTACTTC. Protein sequence: CASALSGRTYEQYF.

This rearrangement joins TRBV5-1 to TRBJ1-1, with D hard to call. Deletions cut 4 bases from V and 7 bases from J, with 14 bases between. Germline V lookup: CDR1 SGHRS, CDR2 YFSETQ. The CDR3 extends over 13 amino acids. The chain's CDR3 is CASSLHSADEAFF. The DNA of the CDR3 is TGCGCCAGCAGCCTGCACTCGGCGGATGAAGCTTTCTTT.

V and J are TRBV11-2 and TRBJ1-2, with TRBD1 matching over 10 bases. V gave up 3 bases and J gave up 2 bases; unmatched junction bases: 0. Germline V gene lookup returns CDR1 SGHAT and CDR2 FQNNGV. The CDR3 covers 14 residues. CDR3: CASSLGQGNYGYTF. The CDR3 nucleotides read TGTGCCAGCAGCTTGGGACAGGGGAACTATGGCTACACCTTC. The whole variable domain, remainder taken from reference TRBV11-2 and TRBJ1-2, is EAGVAQSPRYKIIEKRQSVAFWCNPISGHATLYWYQQILGQGPKLLIQFQNNGVVDDSQLPKDRFSAERLKGVDSTLKIQPAKLEDSAVYLCASSLGQGNYGYTFGSGTRLTVV.

V and J are TRBV7-2 and TRBJ2-2, with 14 bases lining up with TRBD2. Trimming at V came to 3 bases and at J to 8 bases, leaving 5 bases not matched to a gene. CDR1 and CDR2 from the germline V gene are SGHTA and FQGNSA. This CDR3 is built from 16 residues. The CDR3 loop reads CASSLGLAGVQGELFF. The CDR3 bases are TGTGCCAGCAGCTTGGGACTAGCGGGAGTACAAGGGGAGCTGTTTTTT.

The chain has TRBV6-6 and TRBJ1-6; maybe TRBD1 (6 bases). CDR1 and CDR2 from the germline V gene are MNHNY and SVGAGI (reference sequence). Trimming removed 6 bases at V and 8 bases at J, with 14 bases between. This CDR3 spans 14 amino acids. DNA of the CDR3: TGTGCCAGCAGCCACAGGGATTGGGATTCACCCCTCCACTTT. Residues: CASSHRDWDSPLHF.

The chain combines TRBV11-2 with TRBJ1-2, with a weak D call TRBD1 (5 bases). The germline V gene encodes CDR1 SGHAT and CDR2 FQNNGV. The CDR3 consists of 15 residues. The ends were cut back, 2 bases at V and 6 bases at J, with 16 bases in the middle. CDR3 sequence reads: CASSLTPGTIDGYTF. In DNA form, the CDR3 reads TGTGCCAGCAGCTTAACCCCTGGGACTATAGATGGCTACACCTTC. The whole variable domain, remainder taken from reference TRBV11-2 and TRBJ1-2, is EAGVAQSPRYKIIEKRQSVAFWCNPISGHATLYWYQQILGQGPKLLIQFQNNGVVDDSQLPKDRFSAERLKGVDSTLKIQPAKLEDSAVYLCASSLTPGTIDGYTFGSGTRLTVV.

This clone was observed a handful of times. V is TRBV27 and J is TRBJ2-2, with TRBD1 identical over 10 bases. Per the germline V gene, CDR1 is MNHEY and CDR2 is SMNVEV (reference sequence). The CDR3 length is 16 residues. Trimming cost V 7 bases and J 5 bases; bases outside gene matches: 10. The CDR3 coding sequence is TGTGCCAGCAAGTCCCCGGGACAGGGGAGAACCGGGGAGCTGTTTTTT. Its protein product is CASKSPGQGRTGELFF.

The chain couples TRBV6-5 to TRBJ2-1, with 11 bases lining up with TRBD2. After removal of 5 bases from V and 5 bases from J, the junction contained 5 bases not matched to a gene. The CDR3 spans 15 residues. The V gene's germline CDR1 is MNHEY and CDR2 SVGAGI. As DNA, the CDR3 is TGTGCCAGCAGTCCCCGGACTAGCGGGCACAATGAGCAGTTCTTC. Protein: CASSPRTSGHNEQFF.

The J gene is TRBJ1-4, the V gene TRBV7-9; 9 positions agree with TRBD1. CDR3 length: 17 amino acids. Germline CDR1 SEHNR, CDR2 FQNEAQ (reference sequence). V lost 4 bases to trimming and J lost 10 bases; unmatched junction nucleotides: 16. CDR3 DNA: TGTGCCAGCAGCTCCACTGAACCGGGACAGGGTTTTGGAAAACTGTTTTTT. As protein: CASSSTEPGQGFGKLFF.

The chain carries TRBV10-2 and TRBJ2-1, with 7 bases identical to TRBD2. The CDR3 consists of 16 residues. Trimming took 2 bases from V and 4 from J; bases not matched to a gene: 8. Germline CDR1 reads WSHSY; CDR2 reads SAAADI. This chain's CDR3 is CASSELTSILYNEQFF. CDR3 DNA sequence: TGCGCCAGCAGTGAGCTGACTAGCATATTATACAATGAGCAGTTCTTC.

The rearrangement uses TRBV28 and TRBJ2-5; D remains unclear. Germline assignment: CDR1 MDHEN and CDR2 SYDVKM. V gave up 6 bases and J gave up 5 bases, with 7 bases separating them. The CDR3 is 11 amino acids. The CDR3: CASRSIETQYF. The DNA for the CDR3 is TGTGCCAGCAGGTCTATCGAGACCCAGTACTTC.

This rearrangement joins TRBV18 to TRBJ2-1; 7 nucleotides line up with TRBD2. CDR3 size: 14 residues. The trim removed 2 bases at V and 3 bases at J, leaving 1 base unmatched. Germline V gene data show CDR1 as KGHSH and CDR2 as LQKENI. The CDR3 here is CASSPGLVYNEQFF. CDR3 DNA: TGTGCCAGCTCACCAGGACTAGTCTACAATGAGCAGTTCTTC.

The V gene is TRBV30, the J gene TRBJ2-2, with 7 bases identical to TRBD1. The V and J ends lost 2 bases and 4 bases, in that order; junction bases with no gene match: 4. Germline CDR1 is GTSNPN and CDR2 is SVGIG (reference sequence). The length of the CDR3 is 14 residues. CDR3 coding DNA: TGTGCCTGGAGTCGGGACAGATCCACCGGGGAGCTGTTTTTT. It encodes CAWSRDRSTGELFF. The variable domain in full, with the rest retrieved from reference TRBV30 and TRBJ2-2, is SQTIHQWPATLVQPVGSPLSLECTVEGTSNPNLYWYRQAAGRGLQLLFYSVGIGQISSEVPQNLSASRPQDRQFILSSKKLLLSDSGFYLCAWSRDRSTGELFFGEGSRLTVL.

The V and J genes are TRBV9 and TRBJ1-6; tentatively, D is TRBD1 (6 bases). The CDR3 length is 14 residues. Trimming took 3 bases from V and 4 from J, leaving 8 bases between them. Germline V gene data show CDR1 as SGDLS and CDR2 as YYNGEE. Here the CDR3 reads CASSDRVYNSPLHF. The DNA for the CDR3 is TGTGCCAGCAGCGACAGGGTTTATAATTCACCCCTCCACTTT.